Detailed here is one TCR beta chain. Its antigen is unidentified. This sample stems from a study of cytomegalovirus exposure and HLA in healthy donors. General study points: Roughly even sequencing depth across donors was the assumption behind the presence/absence analyses. Most TCR sequences were uncommon, yet certain public TCRs appeared in many donors. In vitro experiments confirmed that a few CMV-associated chains were specific for CMV antigens. The investigators catalogued 160 or so TCR beta chains as cytomegalovirus-associated.

PCR was performed using 60 Vbeta and 13 Jbeta primers. Assay used: immunoSEQ multiplex PCR; TCRdb lists only in-frame clones, some missing. This sample has tens of thousands of clones; roughly 79% occur once, and the top ten carry about 4%. Trimming took off 5 bases at V and 3 bases at J, with 10 bases between the two ends. The CDR3 is 13 residues long. The V gene's germline CDR1 is MNHNS and CDR2 SASEGT. The rearrangement links TRBV6-1 to TRBJ1-2, with D possibly TRBD1 on 6 matching bases. The clonotype was recovered from a woman in her 40s in good health and CMV-seronegative. The material sequenced was PBMCs. The CDR3 loop reads CASSLDRYYGYTF. In nucleotides, the CDR3 is TGTGCCAGCAGTCTAGACAGGTACTATGGCTACACCTTC.